This T cell receptor beta chain was recorded in a study of PD-L1 blockade in urothelial cancer. On the study more broadly: Bladder-origin urothelial cancer in males covered twenty-five of 29 patients. Analyses used blood from 3 weeks (second dose) and 6 weeks after treatment start.

Germline V gene sequence: CDR1 DFQATT, CDR2 SNEGSKA (reference sequence). The length of the CDR3 is 11 residues. Trimming took 8 bases from V and 3 from J, leaving 11 bases between them. This sample's time point: pretreatment peripheral blood. Using immunoSEQ multiplex PCR, the repertoire was profiled, and TCRdb retains in-frame clones only, with some absent. The data show about 52,000 clones, roughly 80% seen once. The chain employs TRBV20-1 and TRBJ2-7, with a tentative D call TRBD2 (7 bases). The TCR sequence derives from a man aged 65 to 85 with urothelial cancer. Source: PBMCs, taken around atezolizumab (anti-PD-L1) treatment. The CDR3 DNA reads as TGCAGTCTAGGGGGGGGCTACGAGCAGTACTTC. Its translation: CSLGGGYEQYF.